This T cell receptor (beta chain) was sequenced in a study of cytomegalovirus exposure and HLA in healthy donors. TCRdb keeps only in-frame clones here, not all; method: immunoSEQ multiplex PCR. The table has tens of thousands of clones, roughly 94% seen once. The CDR3 totals 16 residues. Germline CDR1 and CDR2: SGHDT and YYEEEE. The ends lost 4 bases at V and 3 bases at J; junction bases unmatched: 7. The TCR originated in a woman aged 18-29 years in good health and CMV-seronegative. The sample comprised PBMCs. The chain carries TRBV5-6 and TRBJ2-2; TRBD1 matches at 9 bases. CDR3 residues: CASSPGQGSDTGELFF. DNA for the CDR3: TGTGCCAGCAGCCCCGGACAGGGGTCGGACACCGGGGAGCTGTTTTTT.